Listed here is a single T cell receptor (beta chain). Its antigen is still unknown. At the deep level, the assay was run. The data were produced by immunoSEQ multiplex PCR, yet TCRdb's version contains in-frame clones alone and is incomplete. The profile shows approximately 1.5 million clones, 95% to 99% of them singletons. Trimming took off 9 bases at V and 7 bases at J, with 15 bases between the two ends. Germline V gene sequence: CDR1 LNHDA, CDR2 SQIVND (reference sequence). This CDR3 has 12 residues. These data are taken from a study of shared clonotypes between healthy human individuals. Study details: CD4 naive and CD4 memory each took three plates per donor, while CD8 naive took two and CD8 memory one.

Findings and limits, study-wide: Shared clonotypes across all four donors exceeded non-shared ones in generation probability.

The chain carries TRBV19 and TRBJ1-2, with D tentatively TRBD1 (6 bases). This TCR was sampled from a man under 40 in good health. The material sequenced was naive CD4+ T cells sorted from blood. Described subset: CD45RA+ positively selected. In DNA, the CDR3 is TGTGCCAGCACACAGGGAGACGGTGGCTACACCTTC. Translation gives CASTQGDGGYTF.